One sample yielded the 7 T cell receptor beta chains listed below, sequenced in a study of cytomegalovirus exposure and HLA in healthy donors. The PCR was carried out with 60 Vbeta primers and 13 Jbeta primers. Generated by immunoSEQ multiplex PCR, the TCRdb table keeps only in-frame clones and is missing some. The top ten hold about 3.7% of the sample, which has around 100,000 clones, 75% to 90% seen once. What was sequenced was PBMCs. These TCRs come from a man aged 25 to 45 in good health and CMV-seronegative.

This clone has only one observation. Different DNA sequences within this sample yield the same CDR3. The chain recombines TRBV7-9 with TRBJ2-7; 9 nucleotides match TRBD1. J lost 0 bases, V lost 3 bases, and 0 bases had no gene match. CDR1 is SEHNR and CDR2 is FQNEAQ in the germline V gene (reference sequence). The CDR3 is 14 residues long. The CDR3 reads CASSLTGGSYEQYF. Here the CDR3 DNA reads TGTGCCAGCAGCTTGACAGGGGGCTCCTACGAGCAGTACTTC.

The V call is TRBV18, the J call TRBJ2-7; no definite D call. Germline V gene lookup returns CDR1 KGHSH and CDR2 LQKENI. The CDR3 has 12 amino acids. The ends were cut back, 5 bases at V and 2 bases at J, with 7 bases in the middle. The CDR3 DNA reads TGTGCCAGCTCAGGGCCTACCTACGAGCAGTACTTC. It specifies CASSGPTYEQYF.

The CDR3 sequence: CASSPTLAGVETQYF. The CDR3 bases are TGTGCCAGCAGTCCTACACTAGCGGGAGTGGAGACCCAGTACTTC. This chain joins TRBV13 and TRBJ2-5; 11 bases match TRBD2. The CDR3 length is 15 residues. Trimming cost V 6 bases and J 5 bases; bases outside gene matches: 8. Germline lookup yields CDR1 PRHDT and CDR2 FYEKMQ (reference sequence).

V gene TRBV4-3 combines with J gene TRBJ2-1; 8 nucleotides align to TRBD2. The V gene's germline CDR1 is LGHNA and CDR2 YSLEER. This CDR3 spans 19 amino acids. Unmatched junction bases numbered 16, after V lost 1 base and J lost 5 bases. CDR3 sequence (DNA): TGCGCCAGCAGCCAAGCATTCGAAGGGTTGCTAGCGGGTAACAATGAGCAGTTCTTC. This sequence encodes CASSQAFEGLLAGNNEQFF.

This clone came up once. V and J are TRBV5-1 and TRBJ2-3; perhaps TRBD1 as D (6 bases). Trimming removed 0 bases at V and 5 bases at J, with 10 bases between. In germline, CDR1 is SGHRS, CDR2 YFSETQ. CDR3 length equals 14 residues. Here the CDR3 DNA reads TGCGCCAGCAGCTTGGACAGGGAGAGAGATACGCAGTATTTT. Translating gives CASSLDRERDTQYF.

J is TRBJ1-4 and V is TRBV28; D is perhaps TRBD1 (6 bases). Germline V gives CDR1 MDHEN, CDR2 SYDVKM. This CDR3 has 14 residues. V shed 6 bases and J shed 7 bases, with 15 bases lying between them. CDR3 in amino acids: CASRHREVGEKLFF. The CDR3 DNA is TGTGCCAGCAGACACAGGGAAGTGGGTGAAAAACTGTTTTTT.

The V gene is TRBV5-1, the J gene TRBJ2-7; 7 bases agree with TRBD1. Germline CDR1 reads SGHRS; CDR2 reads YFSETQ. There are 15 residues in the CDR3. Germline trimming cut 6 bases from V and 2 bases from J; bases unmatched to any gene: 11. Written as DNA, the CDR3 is TGCGCCAGCACCCGAGGACAGGTCGGCACCTACGAGCAGTACTTC. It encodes CASTRGQVGTYEQYF.